This TCR beta chain was sequenced in a study of T cells in Graves' hyperthyroidism and ophthalmopathy. Study-level results: The blood repertoire included most of the expanded thyroid clonotypes above 0.001. The model anticipated ophthalmopathy a median about 7 months pre-onset.

The ends were cut back, 7 bases at V and 3 bases at J, with 12 bases in the middle. This CDR3 has 13 residues. Germline CDR1 MDHEN, CDR2 SYDVKM. This clonotype has at least ten counts. Its antigen is unidentified. Amplified regions were TCR beta CDR3 sequences from RNA transcripts. HTBI primers were used for first-round RT-PCR of the TCR CDR3. One entry per CDR3 protein results from TCRdb running MiXCR on the multiplex PCR reads. The sample lists around 340,000 distinct CDR3 sequences, 18% occurring once. The sample taken for sequencing was blood. This chain uses TRBV28 with TRBJ2-5; possible D gene TRBD2, 6 bases. The receptor was derived from a woman aged 40 to 50 with Graves' ophthalmopathy. The CDR3 is CASTNWGEETQYF. For the CDR3, the DNA is TGTGCCAGCACCAACTGGGGGGAAGAGACCCAGTACTTC.